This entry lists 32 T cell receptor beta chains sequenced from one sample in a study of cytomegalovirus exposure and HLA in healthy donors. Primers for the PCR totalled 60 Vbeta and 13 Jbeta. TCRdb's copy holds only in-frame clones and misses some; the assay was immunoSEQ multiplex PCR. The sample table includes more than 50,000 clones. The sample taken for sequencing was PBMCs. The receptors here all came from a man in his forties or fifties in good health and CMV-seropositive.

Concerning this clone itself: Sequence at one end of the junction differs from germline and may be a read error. CDR3 DNA: TGTGCTAGCAGCTTAGCCGAAGGGAGCGGCACGCAGTATTTT. Its translation: CASSLAEGSGTQYF. The chain uses TRBV7-7 and TRBJ2-3, with TRBD2 as a possible D gene (5 bases). This CDR3 is built from 14 residues. Germline V gives CDR1 SSHAT, CDR2 FNYEAQ (reference sequence). Together with reference TRBV7-7 and TRBJ2-3, the CDR3 gives the full variable domain: GAGVSQSPRYKVTKRGQDVTLRCDPISSHATLYWYQQALGQGPEFLTYFNYEAQPDKSGLPSDRFSAERPEGSISTLTIQRTEQRDSAMYRCASSLAEGSGTQYFGPGTRLTVL.

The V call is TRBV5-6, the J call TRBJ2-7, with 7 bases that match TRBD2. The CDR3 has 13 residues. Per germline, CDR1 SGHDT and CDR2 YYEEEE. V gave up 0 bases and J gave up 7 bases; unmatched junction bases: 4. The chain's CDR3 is CASSLGPGREQYF. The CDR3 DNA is TGTGCCAGCAGCTTGGGACCCGGGAGGGAGCAGTACTTC.

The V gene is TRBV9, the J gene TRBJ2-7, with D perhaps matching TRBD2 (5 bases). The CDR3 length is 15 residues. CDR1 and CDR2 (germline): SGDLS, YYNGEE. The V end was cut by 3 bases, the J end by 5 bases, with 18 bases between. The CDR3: CASSASTVNGDEQYF. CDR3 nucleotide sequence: TGTGCCAGCAGCGCCTCGACCGTGAACGGGGACGAGCAGTACTTC.

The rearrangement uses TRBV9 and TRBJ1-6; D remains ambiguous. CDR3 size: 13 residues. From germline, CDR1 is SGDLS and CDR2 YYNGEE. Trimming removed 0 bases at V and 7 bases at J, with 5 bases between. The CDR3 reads CASSVVANSPLHF. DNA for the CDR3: TGTGCCAGCAGCGTAGTCGCGAATTCACCCCTCCACTTT.

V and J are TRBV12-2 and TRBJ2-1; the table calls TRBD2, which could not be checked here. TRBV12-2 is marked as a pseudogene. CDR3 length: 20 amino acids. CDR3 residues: CASRLEGAGGHPSSYNEQFF. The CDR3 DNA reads TGTGCAAGTCGCTTAGAAGGAGCGGGGGGCCACCCGAGCTCCTACAATGAGCAGTTCTTC.

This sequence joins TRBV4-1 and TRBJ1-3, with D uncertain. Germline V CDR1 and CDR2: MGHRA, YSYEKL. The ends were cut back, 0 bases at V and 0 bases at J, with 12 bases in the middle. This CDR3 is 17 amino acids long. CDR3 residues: CASSQEPTGNSGNTIYF. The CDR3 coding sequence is TGCGCCAGCAGCCAAGAGCCCACCGGGAACTCTGGAAACACCATATATTTT.

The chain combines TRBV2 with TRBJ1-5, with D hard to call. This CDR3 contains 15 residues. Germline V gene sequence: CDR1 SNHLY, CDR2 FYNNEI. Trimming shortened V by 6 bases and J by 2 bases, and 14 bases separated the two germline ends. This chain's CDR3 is CASSASSSGNQPQHF. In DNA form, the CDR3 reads TGTGCCAGCAGCGCCTCTAGTTCGGGCAATCAGCCCCAGCATTTT.

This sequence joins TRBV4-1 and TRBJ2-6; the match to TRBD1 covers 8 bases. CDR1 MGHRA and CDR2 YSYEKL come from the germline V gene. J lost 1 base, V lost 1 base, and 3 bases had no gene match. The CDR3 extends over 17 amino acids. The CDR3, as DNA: TGCGCCAGCAGCCAAGCAGGGGGCGCATCTGGGGCCAACGTCCTGACTTTC. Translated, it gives CASSQAGGASGANVLTF.

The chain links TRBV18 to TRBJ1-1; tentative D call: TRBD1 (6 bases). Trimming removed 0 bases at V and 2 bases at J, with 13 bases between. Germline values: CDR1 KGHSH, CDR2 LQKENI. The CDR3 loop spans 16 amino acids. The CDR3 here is CASSPPRTAANTEAFF. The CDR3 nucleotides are TGTGCCAGCTCACCACCCCGGACAGCCGCAAACACTGAAGCTTTCTTT.

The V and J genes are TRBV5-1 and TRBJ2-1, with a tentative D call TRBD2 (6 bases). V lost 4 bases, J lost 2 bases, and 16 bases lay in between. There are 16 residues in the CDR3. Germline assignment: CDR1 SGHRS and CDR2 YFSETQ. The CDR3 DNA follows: TGCGCCAGCAGCCCGCAACTAGCCCTAACCTACAATGAGCAGTTCTTC. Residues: CASSPQLALTYNEQFF.

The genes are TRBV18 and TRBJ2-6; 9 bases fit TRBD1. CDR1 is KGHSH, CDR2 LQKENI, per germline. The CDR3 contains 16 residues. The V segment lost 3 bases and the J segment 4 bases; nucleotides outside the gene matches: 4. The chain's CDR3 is CASSPGQGSGANVLTF. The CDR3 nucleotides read TGTGCCAGCTCACCGGGACAGGGTTCCGGGGCCAACGTCCTGACTTTC. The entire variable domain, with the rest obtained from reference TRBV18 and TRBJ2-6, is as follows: NAGVMQNPRHLVRRRGQEARLRCSPMKGHSHVYWYRQLPEEGLKFMVYLQKENIIDESGMPKERFSAEFPKEGPSILRIQQVVRGDSAAYFCASSPGQGSGANVLTFGAGSRLTVL.

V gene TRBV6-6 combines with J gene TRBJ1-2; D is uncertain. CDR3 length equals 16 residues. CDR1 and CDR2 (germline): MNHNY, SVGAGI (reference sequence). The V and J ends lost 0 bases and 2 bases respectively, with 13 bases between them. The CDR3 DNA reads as TGTGCCAGCAGTTACTCGAACGCAGGAATAAACTATGGCTACACCTTC. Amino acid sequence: CASSYSNAGINYGYTF.

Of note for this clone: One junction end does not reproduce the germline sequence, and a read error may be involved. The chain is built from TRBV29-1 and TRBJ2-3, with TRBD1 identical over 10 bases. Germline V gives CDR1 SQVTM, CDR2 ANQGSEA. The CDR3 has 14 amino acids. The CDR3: CSARDRGLSDKQYF. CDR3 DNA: TGCAGCGCTAGGGACAGGGGTTTATCAGATAAGCAGTATTTT.

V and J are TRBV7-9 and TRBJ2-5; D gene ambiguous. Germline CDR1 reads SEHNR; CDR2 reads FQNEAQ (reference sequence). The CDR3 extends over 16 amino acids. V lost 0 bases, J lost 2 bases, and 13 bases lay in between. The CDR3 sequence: CASSLALPGGQETQYF. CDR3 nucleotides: TGTGCCAGCAGCTTAGCCTTACCAGGTGGGCAAGAGACCCAGTACTTC. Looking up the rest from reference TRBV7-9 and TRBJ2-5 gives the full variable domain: DTGVSQNPRHKITKRGQNVTFRCDPISEHNRLYWYRQTLGQGPEFLTYFQNEAQLEKSRLLSDRFSAERPKGSFSTLEIQRTEQGDSAMYLCASSLALPGGQETQYFGPGTRLLVL.

The CDR3 region is CASSPPPGANSPLHF. CDR3 bases: TGCGCCAGCAGCCCCCCCCCAGGGGCCAATTCACCCCTCCACTTT. The V and J genes are TRBV4-3 and TRBJ1-6; D might be TRBD1 (6 bases). CDR1 and CDR2 (germline): LGHNA, YSLEER. The CDR3 consists of 15 residues. The V gene lost 4 bases and the J gene lost 7 bases, with 14 bases spanning the gap.

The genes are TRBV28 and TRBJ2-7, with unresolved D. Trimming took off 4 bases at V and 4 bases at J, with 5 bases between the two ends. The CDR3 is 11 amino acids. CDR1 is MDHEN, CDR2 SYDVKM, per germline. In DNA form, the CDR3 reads TGTGCCAGCAGTTCCGAGTACGAGCAGTACTTC. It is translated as CASSSEYEQYF.

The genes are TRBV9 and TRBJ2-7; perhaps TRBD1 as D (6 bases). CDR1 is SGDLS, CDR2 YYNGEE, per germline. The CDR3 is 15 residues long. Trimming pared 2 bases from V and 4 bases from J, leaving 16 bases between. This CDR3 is CASSVGTLQGYEQYF. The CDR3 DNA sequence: TGTGCCAGCAGCGTCGGGACCCTACAGGGATACGAGCAGTACTTC.

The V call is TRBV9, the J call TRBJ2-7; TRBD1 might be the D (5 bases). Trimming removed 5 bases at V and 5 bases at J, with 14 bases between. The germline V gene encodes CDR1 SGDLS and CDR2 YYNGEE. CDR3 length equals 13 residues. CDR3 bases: TGTGCCAGCAGGGAAGGGGTTCGGAACGAGCAGTACTTC. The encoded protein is CASREGVRNEQYF.

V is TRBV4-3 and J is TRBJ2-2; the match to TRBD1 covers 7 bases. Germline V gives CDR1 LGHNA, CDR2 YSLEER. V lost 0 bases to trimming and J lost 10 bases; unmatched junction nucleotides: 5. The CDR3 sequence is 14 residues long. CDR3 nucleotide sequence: TGCGCCAGCAGCCAAGATCGAGGGGGCGAGGAGCTGTTTTTT. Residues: CASSQDRGGEELFF.

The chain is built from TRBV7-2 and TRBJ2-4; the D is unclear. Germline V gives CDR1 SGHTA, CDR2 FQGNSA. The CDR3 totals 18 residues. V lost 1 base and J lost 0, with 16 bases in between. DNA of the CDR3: TGTGCCAGCAGCTTAGGGTCTGTCAGGCCACTAGCCAAAAACATTCAGTACTTC. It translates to CASSLGSVRPLAKNIQYF.

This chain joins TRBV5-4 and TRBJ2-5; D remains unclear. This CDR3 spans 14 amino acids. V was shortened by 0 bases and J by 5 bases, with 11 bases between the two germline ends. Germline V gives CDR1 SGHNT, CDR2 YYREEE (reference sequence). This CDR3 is CASSLGAADETQYF. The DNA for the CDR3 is TGTGCCAGCAGCTTGGGCGCGGCAGACGAGACCCAGTACTTC. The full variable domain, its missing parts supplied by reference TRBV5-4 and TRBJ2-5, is ETGVTQSPTHLIKTRGQQVTLRCSSQSGHNTVSWYQQALGQGPQFIFQYYREEENGRGNFPPRFSGLQFPNYSSELNVNALELDDSALYLCASSLGAADETQYFGPGTRLLVL.

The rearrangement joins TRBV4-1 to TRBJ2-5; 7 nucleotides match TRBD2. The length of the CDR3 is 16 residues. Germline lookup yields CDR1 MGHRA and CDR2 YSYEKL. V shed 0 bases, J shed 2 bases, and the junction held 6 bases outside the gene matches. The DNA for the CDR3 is TGCGCCAGCAGCCAAGATACCAGCGGGGAACAAGAGACCCAGTACTTC. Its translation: CASSQDTSGEQETQYF.

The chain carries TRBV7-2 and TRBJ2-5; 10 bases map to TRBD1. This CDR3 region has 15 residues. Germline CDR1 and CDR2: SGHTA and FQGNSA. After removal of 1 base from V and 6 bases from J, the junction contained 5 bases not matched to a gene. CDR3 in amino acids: CASSLGGDRGKTQYF. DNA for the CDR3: TGTGCCAGCAGCTTAGGAGGGGACAGGGGTAAGACCCAGTACTTC.

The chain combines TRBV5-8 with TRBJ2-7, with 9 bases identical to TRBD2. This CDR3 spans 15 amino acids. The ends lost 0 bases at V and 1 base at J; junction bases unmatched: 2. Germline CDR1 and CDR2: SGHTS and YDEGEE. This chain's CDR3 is CASSLGLADSYEQYF. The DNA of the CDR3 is TGTGCCAGCAGCTTGGGACTAGCGGATTCCTACGAGCAGTACTTC. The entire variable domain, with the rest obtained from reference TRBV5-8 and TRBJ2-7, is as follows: EAGVTQSPTHLIKTRGQQATLRCSPISGHTSVYWYQQALGLGLQFLLWYDEGEERNRGNFPPRFSGRQFPNYSSELNVNALELEDSALYLCASSLGLADSYEQYFGPGTRLTVT.

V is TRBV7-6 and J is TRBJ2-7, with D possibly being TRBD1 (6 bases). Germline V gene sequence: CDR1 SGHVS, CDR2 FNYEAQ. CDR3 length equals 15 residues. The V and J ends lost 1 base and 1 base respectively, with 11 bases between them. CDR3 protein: CASSLGTGTSYEQYF. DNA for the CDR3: TGTGCCAGCAGCTTAGGAACAGGGACGTCCTACGAGCAGTACTTC.

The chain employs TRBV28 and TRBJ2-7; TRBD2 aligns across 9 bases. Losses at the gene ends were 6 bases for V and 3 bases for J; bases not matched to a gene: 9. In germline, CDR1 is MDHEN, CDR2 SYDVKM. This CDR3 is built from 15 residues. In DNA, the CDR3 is TGTGCCAGCAGCCCCAAGACTAGCGGAGACTACGAGCAGTACTTC. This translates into CASSPKTSGDYEQYF.

CDR3 DNA: TGCAGCGCGACACTGGGGGTACTTTCAGGGGGCGAGCAGTACTTC. Its protein product is CSATLGVLSGGEQYF. This chain connects TRBV29-1 to TRBJ2-7; 7 nucleotides match TRBD1. V lost 7 bases and J lost 6; bases outside the gene matches: 18. The CDR3 extends over 15 amino acids. Germline CDR1 and CDR2: SQVTM and ANQGSEA.

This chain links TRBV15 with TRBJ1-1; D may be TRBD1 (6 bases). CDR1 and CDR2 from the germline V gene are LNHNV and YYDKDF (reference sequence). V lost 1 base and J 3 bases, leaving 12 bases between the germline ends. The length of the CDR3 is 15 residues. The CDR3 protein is CATSRGTRGYTEAFF. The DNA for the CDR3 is TGTGCCACCAGCAGAGGAACCAGGGGATACACTGAAGCTTTCTTT.

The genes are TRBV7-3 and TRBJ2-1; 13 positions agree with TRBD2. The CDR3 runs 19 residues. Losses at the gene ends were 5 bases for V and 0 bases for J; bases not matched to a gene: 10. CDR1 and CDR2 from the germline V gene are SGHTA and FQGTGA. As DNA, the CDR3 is TGTGCCAGCAGCCTCAGACTAGCGGGGGGTTTCAGCTCCTACAATGAGCAGTTCTTC. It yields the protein CASSLRLAGGFSSYNEQFF. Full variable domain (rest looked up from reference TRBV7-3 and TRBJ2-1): GAGVSQTPSNKVTEKGKYVELRCDPISGHTALYWYRQSLGQGPEFLIYFQGTGAADDSGLPNDRFFAVRPEGSVSTLKIQRTERGDSAVYLCASSLRLAGGFSSYNEQFFGPGTRLTVL.

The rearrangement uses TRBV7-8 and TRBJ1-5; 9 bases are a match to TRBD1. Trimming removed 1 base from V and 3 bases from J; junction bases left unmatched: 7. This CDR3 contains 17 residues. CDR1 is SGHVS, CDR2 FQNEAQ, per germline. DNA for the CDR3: TGTGCCAGCAGCTTAGTCCGGGACAGGGTGTCCAATCAGCCCCAGCATTTT. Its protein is CASSLVRDRVSNQPQHF.

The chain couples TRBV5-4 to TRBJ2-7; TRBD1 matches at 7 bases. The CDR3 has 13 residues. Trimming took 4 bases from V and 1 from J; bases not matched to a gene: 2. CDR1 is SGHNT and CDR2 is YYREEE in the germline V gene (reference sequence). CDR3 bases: TGTGCCAGCAGCCTGACAGGGTCCTACGAGCAGTACTTC. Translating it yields CASSLTGSYEQYF.

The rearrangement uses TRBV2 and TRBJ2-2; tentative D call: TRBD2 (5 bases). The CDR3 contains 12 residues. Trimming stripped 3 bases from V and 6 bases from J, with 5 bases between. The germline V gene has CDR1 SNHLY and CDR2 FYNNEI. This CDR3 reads CASSEEAGELFF. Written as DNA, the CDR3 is TGTGCCAGCAGTGAGGAGGCCGGGGAGCTGTTTTTT.